The present TCR beta chain was sequenced within a study of OX40 agonist ivuxolimab in advanced cancers. Using immunoSEQ multiplex PCR, the repertoire was profiled, and TCRdb retains in-frame clones only, with some absent. The data contain 50,000 to 70,000 clones, approximately 81% of them singletons. Germline V gene sequence: CDR1 SGHVS, CDR2 FQNEAQ. This CDR3 region has 11 residues. V shed 5 bases and J shed 7 bases, with 5 bases lying between them. The sample in question was CD4+ or CD8+ T cells sorted from blood, obtained in a trial of the OX40 agonist ivuxolimab. This TCR came from an adult with an advanced solid tumor such as melanoma, head and neck, liver or kidney cancer. The chain has TRBV7-8 and TRBJ2-2; no clear D. CDR3 sequence (DNA): TGTGCCAGCAGCAGAGACGGGGAGCTGTTTTTT. This encodes CASSRDGELFF.